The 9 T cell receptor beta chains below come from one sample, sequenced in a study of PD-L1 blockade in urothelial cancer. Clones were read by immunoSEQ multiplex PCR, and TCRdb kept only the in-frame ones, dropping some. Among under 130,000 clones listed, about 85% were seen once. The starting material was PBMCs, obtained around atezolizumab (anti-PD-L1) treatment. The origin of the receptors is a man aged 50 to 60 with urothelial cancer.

CDR3 bases: TGTGCCATCAGTTCCGTCCCAGGGCGCAATCAGCCCCAGCATTTT. Translating gives CAISSVPGRNQPQHF. This chain links TRBV10-3 with TRBJ1-5, with a tentative D call TRBD1 (5 bases). Germline V gene lookup returns CDR1 ENHRY and CDR2 SYGVKD. V lost 5 bases to trimming and J lost 2 bases, with 13 bases between them. CDR3 length equals 15 residues.

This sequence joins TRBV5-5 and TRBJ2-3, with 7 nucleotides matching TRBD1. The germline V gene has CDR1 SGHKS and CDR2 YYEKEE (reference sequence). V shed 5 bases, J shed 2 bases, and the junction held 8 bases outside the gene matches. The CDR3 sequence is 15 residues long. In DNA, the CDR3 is TGTGCCAGCAGGATAATGACAGGGACCACAGATACGCAGTATTTT. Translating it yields CASRIMTGTTDTQYF.

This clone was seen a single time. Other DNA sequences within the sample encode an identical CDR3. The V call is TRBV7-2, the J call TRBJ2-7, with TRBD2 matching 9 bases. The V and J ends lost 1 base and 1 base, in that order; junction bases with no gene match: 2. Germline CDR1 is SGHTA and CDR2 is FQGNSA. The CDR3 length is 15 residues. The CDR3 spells CASSLVLAGSYEQYF. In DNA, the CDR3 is TGTGCCAGCAGCTTAGTTCTAGCGGGGTCCTACGAGCAGTACTTC.

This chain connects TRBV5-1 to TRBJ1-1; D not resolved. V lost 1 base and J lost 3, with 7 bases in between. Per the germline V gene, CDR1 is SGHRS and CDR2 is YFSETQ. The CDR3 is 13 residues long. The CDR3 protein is CASSLSQYTEAFF. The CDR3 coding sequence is TGCGCCAGCAGCTTGTCCCAGTACACTGAAGCTTTCTTT.

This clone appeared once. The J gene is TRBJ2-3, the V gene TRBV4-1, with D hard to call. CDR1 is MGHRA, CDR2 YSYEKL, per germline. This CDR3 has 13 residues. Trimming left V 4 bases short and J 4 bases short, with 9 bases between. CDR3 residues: CASSLSGPDTQYF. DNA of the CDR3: TGCGCCAGCAGCCTATCAGGTCCAGATACGCAGTATTTT.

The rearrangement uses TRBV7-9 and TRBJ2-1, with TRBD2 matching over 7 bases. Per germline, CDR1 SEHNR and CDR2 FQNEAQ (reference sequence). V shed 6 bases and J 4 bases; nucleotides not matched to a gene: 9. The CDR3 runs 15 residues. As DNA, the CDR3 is TGTGCCAGCAGTGCACCGGGACTAAAGTACAATGAGCAGTTCTTC. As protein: CASSAPGLKYNEQFF.

The CDR3 DNA follows: TGTGCCACCAGCAGAGACCCCGGGGCGGGACAGCCCCAGCATTTT. Translated, it gives CATSRDPGAGQPQHF. The V and J genes are TRBV15 and TRBJ1-5, with D perhaps TRBD1 (5 bases). The V end lost 0 bases, the J end lost 7 bases, and 13 bases lay between the germline ends. The CDR3 spans 15 residues. Looked up from germline, CDR1 is LNHNV and CDR2 is YYDKDF (reference sequence).

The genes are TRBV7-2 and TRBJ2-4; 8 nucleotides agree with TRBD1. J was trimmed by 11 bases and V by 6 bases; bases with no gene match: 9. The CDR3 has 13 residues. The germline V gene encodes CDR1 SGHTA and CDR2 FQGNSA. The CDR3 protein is CASRRPPDRVQYF. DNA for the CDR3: TGTGCCAGCAGGAGGCCCCCGGACAGGGTTCAGTACTTC.

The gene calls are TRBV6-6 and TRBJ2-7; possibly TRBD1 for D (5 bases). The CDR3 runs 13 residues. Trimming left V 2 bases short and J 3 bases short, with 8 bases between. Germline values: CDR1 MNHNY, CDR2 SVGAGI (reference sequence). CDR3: CASSYDSYYEQYF. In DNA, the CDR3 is TGTGCCAGCAGTTACGACAGTTACTACGAGCAGTACTTC.